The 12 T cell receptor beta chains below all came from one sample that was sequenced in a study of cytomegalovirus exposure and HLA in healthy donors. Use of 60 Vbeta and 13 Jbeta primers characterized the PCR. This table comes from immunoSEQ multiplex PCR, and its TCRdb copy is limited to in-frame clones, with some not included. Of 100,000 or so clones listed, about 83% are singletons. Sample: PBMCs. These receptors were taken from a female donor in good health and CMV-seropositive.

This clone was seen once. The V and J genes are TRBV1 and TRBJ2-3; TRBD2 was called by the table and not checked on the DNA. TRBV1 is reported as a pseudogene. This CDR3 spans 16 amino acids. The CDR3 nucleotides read TGCACCAGCAGCCAAGTTTTAGCGGGAAGGACAGATACGCAGTATTTT. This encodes CTSSQVLAGRTDTQYF.

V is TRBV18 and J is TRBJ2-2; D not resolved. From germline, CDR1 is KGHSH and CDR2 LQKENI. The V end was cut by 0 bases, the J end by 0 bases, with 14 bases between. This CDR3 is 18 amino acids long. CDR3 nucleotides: TGTGCCAGCTCACCACCGCAGGCATACAATTCGAACACCGGGGAGCTGTTTTTT. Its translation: CASSPPQAYNSNTGELFF. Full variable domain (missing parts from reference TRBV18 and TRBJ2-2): NAGVMQNPRHLVRRRGQEARLRCSPMKGHSHVYWYRQLPEEGLKFMVYLQKENIIDESGMPKERFSAEFPKEGPSILRIQQVVRGDSAAYFCASSPPQAYNSNTGELFFGEGSRLTVL.

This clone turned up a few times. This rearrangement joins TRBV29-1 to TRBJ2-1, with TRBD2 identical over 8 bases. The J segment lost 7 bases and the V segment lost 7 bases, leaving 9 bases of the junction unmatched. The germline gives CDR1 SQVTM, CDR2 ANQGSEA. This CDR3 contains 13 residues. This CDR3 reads CSASGGPWNEQFF. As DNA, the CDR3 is TGCAGCGCCTCGGGAGGGCCATGGAATGAGCAGTTCTTC.

CDR3 sequence reads: CASSWTGGNQPQHF. The CDR3 DNA reads TGTGCCAGCAGCTGGACAGGGGGGAATCAGCCCCAGCATTTT. This rearrangement joins TRBV6-1 to TRBJ1-5; 10 bases are a match to TRBD1. V shed 6 bases, J shed 4 bases, and the junction held 3 bases outside the gene matches. In germline, CDR1 is MNHNS, CDR2 SASEGT. There are 14 residues in the CDR3.

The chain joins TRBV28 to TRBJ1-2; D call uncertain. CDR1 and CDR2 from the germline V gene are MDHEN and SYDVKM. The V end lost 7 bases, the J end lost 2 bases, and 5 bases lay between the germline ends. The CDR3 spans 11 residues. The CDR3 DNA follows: TGTGCCAGCACACAGAACTATGGCTACACCTTC. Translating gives CASTQNYGYTF.

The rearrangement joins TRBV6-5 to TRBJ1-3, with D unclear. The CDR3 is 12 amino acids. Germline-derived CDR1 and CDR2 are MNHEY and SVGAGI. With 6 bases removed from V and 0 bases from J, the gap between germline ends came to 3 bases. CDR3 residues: CASRSSGNTIYF. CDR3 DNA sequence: TGTGCCAGCAGGAGCTCTGGAAACACCATATATTTT.

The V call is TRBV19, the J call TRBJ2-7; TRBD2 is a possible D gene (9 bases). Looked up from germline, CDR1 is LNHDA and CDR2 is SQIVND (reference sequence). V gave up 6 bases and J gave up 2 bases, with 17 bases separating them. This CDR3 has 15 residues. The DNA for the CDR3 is TGTGCCAGTAGCCCTAGCGGGACAGGTCCCTACGAGCAGTACTTC. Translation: CASSPSGTGPYEQYF.

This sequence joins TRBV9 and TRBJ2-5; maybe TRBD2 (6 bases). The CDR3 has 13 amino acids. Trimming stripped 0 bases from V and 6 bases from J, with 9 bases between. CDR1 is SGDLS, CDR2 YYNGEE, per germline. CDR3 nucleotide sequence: TGTGCCAGCAGCGTAGGCGGGGAGAAGACCCAGTACTTC. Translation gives CASSVGGEKTQYF. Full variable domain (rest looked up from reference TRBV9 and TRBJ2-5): DSGVTQTPKHLITATGQRVTLRCSPRSGDLSVYWYQQSLDQGLQFLIQYYNGEERAKGNILERFSAQQFPDLHSELNLSSLELGDSALYFCASSVGGEKTQYFGPGTRLLVL.

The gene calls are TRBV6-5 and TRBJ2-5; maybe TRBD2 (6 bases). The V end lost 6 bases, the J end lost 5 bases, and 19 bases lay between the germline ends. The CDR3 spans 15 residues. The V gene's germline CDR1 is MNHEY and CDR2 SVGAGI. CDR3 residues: CASRMTASERETQYF. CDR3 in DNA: TGTGCCAGCAGGATGACGGCTAGCGAACGGGAGACCCAGTACTTC.

Written as DNA, the CDR3 is TGTGCCAGCAGCGGAAAACAGACCGGGGAGCTGTTTTTT. It translates to CASSGKQTGELFF. The chain employs TRBV11-3 and TRBJ2-2, with D hard to call. CDR1 SGHNT and CDR2 YENEEA come from the germline V gene. The CDR3 runs 13 residues. V dropped 5 bases and J dropped 5 bases, with 9 bases sitting between them. Looking up the rest from reference TRBV11-3 and TRBJ2-2 gives the full variable domain: EAGVVQSPRYKIIEKKQPVAFWCNPISGHNTLYWYLQNLGQGPELLIRYENEEAVDDSQLPKDRFSAERLKGVDSTLKIQPAELGDSAVYLCASSGKQTGELFFGEGSRLTVL.

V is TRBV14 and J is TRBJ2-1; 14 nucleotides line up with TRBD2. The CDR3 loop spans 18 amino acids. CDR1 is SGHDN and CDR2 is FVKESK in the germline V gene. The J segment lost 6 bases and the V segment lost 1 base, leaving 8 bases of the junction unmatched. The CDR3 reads CASSQAPRLAGGGNEQFF. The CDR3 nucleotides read TGTGCCAGCAGCCAAGCCCCCCGACTAGCGGGAGGGGGCAATGAGCAGTTCTTC. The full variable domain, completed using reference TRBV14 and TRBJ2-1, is EAGVTQFPSHSVIEKGQTVTLRCDPISGHDNLYWYRRVMGKEIKFLLHFVKESKQDESGMPNNRFLAERTGGTYSTLKVQPAELEDSGVYFCASSQAPRLAGGGNEQFFGPGTRLTVL.

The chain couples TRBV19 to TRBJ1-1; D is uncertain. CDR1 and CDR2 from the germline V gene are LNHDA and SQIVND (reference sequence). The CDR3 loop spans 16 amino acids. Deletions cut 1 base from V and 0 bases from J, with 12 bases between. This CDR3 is CASSIVPAGLNTEAFF. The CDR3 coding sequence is TGTGCCAGTAGTATAGTACCGGCGGGTTTGAACACTGAAGCTTTCTTT.